A single sample gave rise to the 23 T cell receptor beta chains below, sequenced in a study. TCRdb reanalysed the reads using MiXCR and keeps one entry per CDR3 protein. The table lists under 2,000 distinct CDR3 sequences, roughly 7.7% of them singletons, with roughly 12% in the top ten. Sequencing input: CD4+ T cells from peripheral blood. These receptors were collected from a human donor with rheumatoid arthritis.

This clonotype is medium-sized (0.01 to 0.1%) by share. This chain uses TRBV28 with TRBJ1-5, with 7 bases that match TRBD1. Germline values: CDR1 MDHEN, CDR2 SYDVKM. This CDR3 contains 16 residues. The V gene end was trimmed by 6 bases and the J gene end by 3 bases; junction bases not matched to a gene: 11. The CDR3 DNA is TGTGCCAGCAGCAGTACACAGGGGCGGAACAATCAGCCCCAGCATTTT. The encoded protein is CASSSTQGRNNQPQHF.

This clonotype was detected ten times or more. J is TRBJ2-2 and V is TRBV20-1, with 8 bases aligning to TRBD2. After removal of 0 bases from V and 4 bases from J, the junction contained 4 bases not matched to a gene. Per the germline V gene, CDR1 is DFQATT and CDR2 is SNEGSKA (reference sequence). This CDR3 has 15 residues. CDR3 region: CSARDAAGGTGELFF. In nucleotides, the CDR3 is TGCAGTGCTAGAGATGCTGCGGGAGGCACCGGGGAGCTGTTTTTT.

By sample fraction, this clonotype is medium-sized. This chain links TRBV10-3 with TRBJ2-3; 8 bases agree with TRBD2. After removal of 3 bases from V and 4 bases from J, the junction contained 3 bases not matched to a gene. The CDR3 covers 14 residues. Germline CDR1 ENHRY, CDR2 SYGVKD. As DNA, the CDR3 is TGTGCCATCAGTGACCTCGGGGGGGCAGATACGCAGTATTTT. The encoded protein is CAISDLGGADTQYF.

In its sample, this clonotype ranks as medium-sized. The genes are TRBV28 and TRBJ2-1; 12 bases fit TRBD2. V dropped 4 bases and J dropped 9; count of bases not matched to a gene: 7. This CDR3 is built from 15 residues. CDR1 is MDHEN, CDR2 SYDVKM, per germline. The CDR3 spells CASSYLAGGPGEQFF. CDR3 nucleotide sequence: TGTGCCAGCAGTTACCTAGCGGGAGGGCCCGGTGAGCAGTTCTTC. Full variable domain (rest looked up from reference TRBV28 and TRBJ2-1): DVKVTQSSRYLVKRTGEKVFLECVQDMDHENMFWYRQDPGLGLRLIYFSYDVKMKEKGDIPEGYSVSREKKERFSLILESASTNQTSMYLCASSYLAGGPGEQFFGPGTRLTVL.

This clonotype is classed as medium-sized. The chain is built from TRBV7-2 and TRBJ2-1; D is unresolved. CDR1 is SGHTA and CDR2 is FQGNSA in the germline V gene. The V end was cut by 2 bases, the J end by 5 bases, with 7 bases between. The CDR3 runs to 13 residues. CDR3 residues: CASSLRRNNEQFF. DNA for the CDR3: TGTGCCAGCAGCTTAAGGCGTAACAATGAGCAGTTCTTC.

By sample fraction, this clonotype is medium-sized (0.01 to 0.1%). The J gene is TRBJ2-1, the V gene TRBV20-1; 8 nucleotides match TRBD2. The germline gives CDR1 DFQATT, CDR2 SNEGSKA (reference sequence). This CDR3 contains 16 residues. The trim removed 4 bases at V and 6 bases at J, leaving 14 bases unmatched. DNA of the CDR3: TGCAGTGCTAAATCCAAAGCGGGAGCGCTCCGCAATGAGCAGTTCTTC. Protein: CSAKSKAGALRNEQFF.

The chain recombines TRBV5-4 with TRBJ2-3; 9 bases line up with TRBD1. Germline assignment: CDR1 SGHNT and CDR2 YYREEE (reference sequence). Trimming took 4 bases from V and 5 from J; bases not matched to a gene: 11. The CDR3 length is 16 residues. In DNA, the CDR3 is TGTGCCAGCAGCAAGCCGGGACAGGGAGTTGTAGATACGCAGTATTTT. Amino acid sequence: CASSKPGQGVVDTQYF.

This clonotype is judged medium-sized. This rearrangement joins TRBV5-1 to TRBJ2-7; 9 nucleotides line up with TRBD2. Germline V gives CDR1 SGHRS, CDR2 YFSETQ. Trimming took 4 bases from V and 3 from J; bases not matched to a gene: 11. The CDR3 covers 16 residues. The CDR3 reads CASSRDPGTSNYEQYF. The CDR3 region has the DNA TGCGCCAGCAGCCGTGACCCCGGGACTAGCAACTACGAGCAGTACTTC. Based on the CDR3 plus reference TRBV5-1 and TRBJ2-7, the full variable domain is KAGVTQTPRYLIKTRGQQVTLSCSPISGHRSVSWYQQTPGQGLQFLFEYFSETQRNKGNFPGRFSGRQFSNSRSEMNVSTLELGDSALYLCASSRDPGTSNYEQYFGPGTRLTVT.

By frequency in the sample, this clonotype is medium-sized. CDR3 region: CATKRQGAQPQHF. The CDR3 DNA is TGTGCCACTAAGAGACAGGGGGCTCAGCCCCAGCATTTT. This sequence joins TRBV19 and TRBJ1-5; TRBD1 aligns across 10 bases. CDR1 and CDR2 (germline): LNHDA, SQIVND (reference sequence). With V trimmed by 10 bases and J by 6 bases, 6 bases remained unmatched. This CDR3 region has 13 residues. Full variable domain (outside the CDR3, taken from reference TRBV19 and TRBJ1-5): DGGITQSPKYLFRKEGQNVTLSCEQNLNHDAMYWYRQDPGQGLRLIYYSQIVNDFQKGDIAEGYSVSREKKESFPLTVTSAQKNPTAFYLCATKRQGAQPQHFGDGTRLSIL.

This clonotype was seen a few times. The chain recombines TRBV28 with TRBJ2-7; D is undetermined. Between the trimmed V and J ends, which lost 5 bases and 3 bases, there was a span of 5 bases. CDR3 size: 11 residues. Germline CDR1 is MDHEN and CDR2 is SYDVKM. CDR3 nucleotide sequence: TGTGCCAGCAGTGATATCTACGAGCAGTACTTC. Translating gives CASSDIYEQYF.

This clonotype is medium-sized by share. V is TRBV29-1 and J is TRBJ2-7, with D perhaps matching TRBD2 (5 bases). V was cut by 6 bases and J by 7 bases, with 13 bases left in between. The CDR3 loop spans 11 amino acids. The germline V gene has CDR1 SQVTM and CDR2 ANQGSEA. The CDR3 DNA reads as TGCAGCGTGAGTAATACGGGGGAGCAGTACTTC. It translates to CSVSNTGEQYF.

This clonotype rates as medium-sized. The junction shows a germline mismatch at one end, possibly a read error. V and J are TRBV4-3 and TRBJ2-7, with D perhaps matching TRBD2 (6 bases). The V gene's germline CDR1 is LGHNA and CDR2 YSLEER. The CDR3 runs to 13 residues. The CDR3 DNA reads as TGCGCCAGCAGCCCAAAACTAGATCGGGAGCCGTACTTC. Translated, it gives CASSPKLDREPYF.

By frequency in the sample, this clonotype is medium-sized. The chain has TRBV4-3 and TRBJ2-7; TRBD1 might be the D (5 bases). CDR3 size: 14 residues. CDR1 LGHNA and CDR2 YSLEER come from the germline V gene. V dropped 1 base and J dropped 3 bases, with 10 bases sitting between them. The CDR3 region has the DNA TGCGCCAGCAGCCAAGTTCAGGGCTTCTACGAGCAGTACTTC. Translation gives CASSQVQGFYEQYF.

This clonotype is judged medium-sized. This chain joins TRBV18 and TRBJ1-1; D possibly corresponds to TRBD1 (5 bases). Trimming shortened V by 3 bases and J by 3 bases, and 14 bases separated the two germline ends. Germline V gene lookup returns CDR1 KGHSH and CDR2 LQKENI. The CDR3 sequence is 15 residues long. Here the CDR3 DNA reads TGTGCCAGCTCACCGGACTACACGGGGGACACTGAAGCTTTCTTT. This sequence encodes CASSPDYTGDTEAFF.

In its sample, this clonotype ranks as medium-sized. This chain uses TRBV28 with TRBJ2-3; possible D gene TRBD2, 6 bases. CDR1 is MDHEN, CDR2 SYDVKM, per germline. Trimming removed 5 bases at V and 1 base at J, with 13 bases between. The CDR3 consists of 15 residues. The CDR3 nucleotides are TGTGCCAGCAGTGATAGCGGCCCCGGCACAGATACGCAGTATTTT. This sequence encodes CASSDSGPGTDTQYF. The full variable domain, completed using reference TRBV28 and TRBJ2-3, is DVKVTQSSRYLVKRTGEKVFLECVQDMDHENMFWYRQDPGLGLRLIYFSYDVKMKEKGDIPEGYSVSREKKERFSLILESASTNQTSMYLCASSDSGPGTDTQYFGPGTRLTVL.

By sample fraction, this clonotype is medium-sized. CDR3 sequence: CASSPREAGAGEQYF. DNA of the CDR3: TGTGCCAGCAGCCCGAGGGAAGCGGGGGCGGGTGAGCAGTACTTC. The chain employs TRBV9 and TRBJ2-7, with TRBD2 matching over 8 bases. Germline lookup yields CDR1 SGDLS and CDR2 YYNGEE. Trimming cost V 4 bases and J 7 bases; bases outside gene matches: 13. The CDR3 has 15 residues. Using reference TRBV9 and TRBJ2-7 for the parts outside the CDR3, the full variable domain is DSGVTQTPKHLITATGQRVTLRCSPRSGDLSVYWYQQSLDQGLQFLIQYYNGEERAKGNILERFSAQQFPDLHSELNLSSLELGDSALYFCASSPREAGAGEQYFGPGTRLTVT.

This clonotype is medium-sized (0.01 to 0.1%) by share. V is TRBV20-1 and J is TRBJ2-5; D might be TRBD2 (6 bases). Germline loops: CDR1 DFQATT, CDR2 SNEGSKA (reference sequence). Trimming removed 4 bases from V and 5 bases from J, with 17 bases in between. This CDR3 has 14 residues. CDR3 DNA: TGCAGTGCTAACGCCGGGAGCCAGGAGGAGACCCAGTACTTC. As protein: CSANAGSQEETQYF.

The chain joins TRBV29-1 to TRBJ2-7; 8 positions match TRBD2. The CDR3 consists of 13 residues. Germline loops: CDR1 SQVTM, CDR2 ANQGSEA. The junction had 7 bases not matched to a gene; V was cut back by 7 bases and J by 2 bases. The CDR3 DNA follows: TGCAGCGCTCGGGGGGGCCTCGCCTACGAGCAGTACTTC. Translated, it gives CSARGGLAYEQYF.

The chain uses TRBV20-1 and TRBJ2-7; 8 nucleotides line up with TRBD1. Per germline, CDR1 DFQATT and CDR2 SNEGSKA (reference sequence). This CDR3 is 17 amino acids long. Trimming removed 4 bases from V and 0 bases from J; junction bases left unmatched: 14. This chain's CDR3 is CSANLSPTGGGSYEQYF. CDR3 nucleotide sequence: TGCAGTGCTAACCTCTCTCCTACAGGGGGAGGCTCCTACGAGCAGTACTTC.

This clonotype is labeled medium-sized (0.01 to 0.1%). The chain combines TRBV11-2 with TRBJ1-2; D unresolved. V was shortened by 5 bases and J by 5 bases, with 12 bases between the two germline ends. Germline CDR1 SGHAT, CDR2 FQNNGV. The CDR3 is 13 amino acids. Written as DNA, the CDR3 is TGTGCCAGCAGCCCCGCTGGAGTATATGGCTACACCTTC. It is translated as CASSPAGVYGYTF. The variable domain in full, with the rest retrieved from reference TRBV11-2 and TRBJ1-2, is EAGVAQSPRYKIIEKRQSVAFWCNPISGHATLYWYQQILGQGPKLLIQFQNNGVVDDSQLPKDRFSAERLKGVDSTLKIQPAKLEDSAVYLCASSPAGVYGYTFGSGTRLTVV.

This clonotype is medium-sized in the sample. V gene TRBV18 combines with J gene TRBJ2-7; 7 bases line up with TRBD1. Trimming cost V 6 bases and J 1 base; bases outside gene matches: 6. Germline V lookup: CDR1 KGHSH, CDR2 LQKENI. The CDR3 has 14 residues. The chain's CDR3 is CASSTGVKSYEQYF. CDR3 nucleotide sequence: TGTGCCAGCTCCACAGGGGTTAAGTCCTACGAGCAGTACTTC.

By proportion, this clonotype is medium-sized. The J gene is TRBJ1-5, the V gene TRBV7-2; D remains unclear. Trimming removed 7 bases from V and 4 bases from J, with 14 bases in between. In germline, CDR1 is SGHTA, CDR2 FQGNSA. The CDR3 runs to 14 residues. CDR3 bases: TGTGCCAGCACCATTGCAGGAGGAAATCAGCCCCAGCATTTT. This translates into CASTIAGGNQPQHF.

In its sample, this clonotype ranks as medium-sized. This rearrangement joins TRBV6-5 to TRBJ2-3; no definite D call. Trimming removed 6 bases at V and 8 bases at J, with 21 bases between. The CDR3 has 15 residues. CDR1 is MNHEY and CDR2 is SVGAGI in the germline V gene. The CDR3 sequence is CASRNTDRLSATQYF. CDR3 in DNA: TGTGCCAGCAGGAATACGGACCGCCTCTCGGCTACGCAGTATTTT.